By sample fraction, the clone carrying this TCR beta chain is medium-sized. One entry per CDR3 protein results from TCRdb running MiXCR on the PCR reads. Of over 8,500 distinct CDR3 sequences in the sample, roughly 24% were seen once. This sample stems from a study of CXCR3 chemokines and chemotherapy response in bladder cancer. The V gene end was trimmed by 7 bases and the J gene end by 4 bases; junction bases not matched to a gene: 7. The CDR3 runs to 15 residues. CDR1 and CDR2 from the germline V gene are LNHDA and SQIVND (reference sequence). This TCR came from a human donor with bladder cancer that did not respond to neoadjuvant chemotherapy. This specimen was taken from a patient whose treatment included neoadjuvant chemotherapy. The genes are TRBV19 and TRBJ2-1; 10 bases are shared with TRBD1. The chain's CDR3 is CASNNPGQGYNEQFF. The CDR3 bases are TGTGCCAGTAATAACCCGGGACAGGGGTACAATGAGCAGTTCTTC.